A single sample is the source of the 21 T cell receptor beta chains below, sequenced in a study of control samples from healthy donors and cancer patients. Here immunoSEQ multiplex PCR was the method, and the copy in TCRdb shows in-frame clones only, minus some. The table shows 100,000 to 120,000 clones, with approximately 87% occurring only once. The specimen was PBMCs. These receptors originate from a woman aged 55-75 years with lung cancer.

The genes are TRBV12-5 and TRBJ2-3, with D possibly being TRBD1 (6 bases). Germline CDR1 and CDR2: LGHNT and FRNRAP. V lost 6 bases, J lost 4 bases, and 14 bases lay in between. This CDR3 contains 14 residues. The CDR3 coding sequence is TGTGCTAGTGGACTAACAGGGTCAGCAGATACGCAGTATTTT. It translates to CASGLTGSADTQYF.

This rearrangement joins TRBV2 to TRBJ2-5, with TRBD2 identical over 11 bases. With V trimmed by 1 base and J by 4 bases, 11 bases remained unmatched. The CDR3 is made up of 18 amino acids. Germline V lookup: CDR1 SNHLY, CDR2 FYNNEI. This CDR3 is CASSEGLASGGSGETQYF. CDR3 bases: TGTGCCAGCAGTGAAGGTTTGGCTAGCGGGGGGTCTGGAGAGACCCAGTACTTC.

V is TRBV10-3 and J is TRBJ2-2; a possible D gene is TRBD1 (6 bases). The CDR3 consists of 15 residues. V was pared by 7 bases and J by 6 bases, with 18 bases between. Germline assignment: CDR1 ENHRY and CDR2 SYGVKD. The CDR3 DNA sequence: TGTGCCATCACCCATGGCAGGGGTGTTCCCGGGGAGCTGTTTTTT. Its translation is CAITHGRGVPGELFF.

This chain joins TRBV6-5 and TRBJ1-1; D call uncertain. This CDR3 comprises 15 residues. Germline V lookup: CDR1 MNHEY, CDR2 SVGAGI. V lost 0 bases, J lost 1 base, and 9 bases lay in between. DNA for the CDR3: TGTGCCAGCAGTTACTCTTATTTGGGGAACACTGAAGCTTTCTTT. This translates into CASSYSYLGNTEAFF.

CDR3 in amino acids: CASSPPGQGTTWAREAFF. The DNA of the CDR3 is TGTGCCAGCTCACCACCGGGACAGGGGACGACGTGGGCCAGAGAAGCTTTCTTT. V is TRBV18 and J is TRBJ1-1; 10 nucleotides line up with TRBD1. The CDR3 consists of 18 residues. Germline V lookup: CDR1 KGHSH, CDR2 LQKENI. J lost 8 bases, V lost 0 bases, and 15 bases had no gene match.

A few counts support this clone. The chain is built from TRBV5-1 and TRBJ2-2; TRBD2 matches at 9 bases. The CDR3 loop spans 14 amino acids. With V trimmed by 5 bases and J by 3 bases, 2 bases remained unmatched. Germline V gene sequence: CDR1 SGHRS, CDR2 YFSETQ. The CDR3 region is CASSTSGYTGELFF. CDR3 in DNA: TGCGCCAGCAGTACTAGCGGGTACACCGGGGAGCTGTTTTTT. Based on the CDR3 plus reference TRBV5-1 and TRBJ2-2, the full variable domain is KAGVTQTPRYLIKTRGQQVTLSCSPISGHRSVSWYQQTPGQGLQFLFEYFSETQRNKGNFPGRFSGRQFSNSRSEMNVSTLELGDSALYLCASSTSGYTGELFFGEGSRLTVL.

The J gene is TRBJ2-2, the V gene TRBV14; D gene ambiguous. The CDR3 totals 13 residues. The V end lost 0 bases, the J end lost 5 bases, and 4 bases lay between the germline ends. CDR1 SGHDN and CDR2 FVKESK come from the germline V gene. CDR3 region: CASSQDGTGELFF. The DNA for the CDR3 is TGTGCCAGCAGCCAAGATGGAACCGGGGAGCTGTTTTTT.

The CDR3 region is CASSRDGLWGEQYF. The CDR3 DNA is TGTGCCAGCAGCCGGGACGGTCTTTGGGGCGAGCAGTACTTC. V is TRBV6-2 or TRBV6-3 and J is TRBJ2-7; D assignment may be TRBD1 or TRBD2 (5 bases each). This CDR3 contains 14 residues. Germline assignment: CDR1 MNHEY and CDR2 SVGEGT. V was clipped by 6 bases and J by 6 bases, with 18 bases between them.

The V gene is TRBV6-4, the J gene TRBJ2-1; 10 bases align to TRBD2. The CDR3 extends over 15 amino acids. CDR1 is MRHNA, CDR2 SNTAGT, per germline. Trimming removed 4 bases from V and 10 bases from J; junction bases left unmatched: 10. This CDR3 is CASSVASGRHGEQFF. In DNA form, the CDR3 reads TGTGCCAGCAGTGTGGCTAGCGGGAGACATGGAGAGCAGTTCTTC.

This chain connects TRBV5-4 to TRBJ2-5; 14 nucleotides match TRBD2. Germline V gene data show CDR1 as SGHNT and CDR2 as YYREEE (reference sequence). The CDR3 covers 15 residues. The V gene end was trimmed by 6 bases and the J gene end by 9 bases; junction bases not matched to a gene: 10. The CDR3 loop reads CASTRGTSGSIPQYF. CDR3 DNA: TGTGCCAGCACCCGAGGGACTAGCGGGAGCATTCCCCAGTACTTC.

V gene TRBV10-3 combines with J gene TRBJ2-7; 9 bases agree with TRBD2. CDR3 size: 14 residues. V shed 9 bases, J shed 2 bases, and the junction held 8 bases outside the gene matches. The germline V gene encodes CDR1 ENHRY and CDR2 SYGVKD. The CDR3, as DNA: TGTGCCATAAGAGATAGCGGGAGTACCTACGAGCAGTACTTC. This translates into CAIRDSGSTYEQYF.

The rearrangement joins TRBV28 to TRBJ2-6; D remains unclear. Germline V gene data show CDR1 as MDHEN and CDR2 as SYDVKM. V gave up 6 bases and J gave up 3 bases, with 12 bases separating them. This CDR3 spans 15 amino acids. The CDR3 DNA is TGTGCCAGCAGCCGCATCGCCTATGGGGCCAACGTCCTGACTTTC. It yields the protein CASSRIAYGANVLTF.

The chain carries TRBV5-1 and TRBJ2-3; D not certain. From germline, CDR1 is SGHRS and CDR2 YFSETQ. The CDR3 is 16 residues long. V was cut by 0 bases and J by 0 bases, with 11 bases left in between. The CDR3 DNA follows: TGCGCCAGCAGCTTGGGCCAAGCTCCTAGCACAGATACGCAGTATTTT. It encodes CASSLGQAPSTDTQYF.

CDR3 residues: CSGSLQETQYF. Here the CDR3 DNA reads TGCAGTGGGAGCCTGCAAGAGACCCAGTACTTC. The chain links TRBV20-1 to TRBJ2-5; D ambiguous. The V gene lost 7 bases and the J gene lost 2 bases, with 8 bases spanning the gap. Per the germline V gene, CDR1 is DFQATT and CDR2 is SNEGSKA (reference sequence). The CDR3 contains 11 residues.

The chain has TRBV9 and TRBJ2-7, with 7 bases identical to TRBD1. The CDR3 is 15 amino acids. V lost 4 bases and J lost 5; bases outside the gene matches: 12. Germline CDR1 and CDR2: SGDLS and YYNGEE. The CDR3 region has the DNA TGTGCCAGCAGCTACAGTAGCCTTCAGGGGGACGAGCAGTACTTC. This gives the protein CASSYSSLQGDEQYF.

J is TRBJ2-3 and V is TRBV19, with D uncertain. Germline V gene data show CDR1 as LNHDA and CDR2 as SQIVND (reference sequence). This CDR3 region has 15 residues. Trimming took off 3 bases at V and 2 bases at J, with 12 bases between the two ends. As DNA, the CDR3 is TGTGCCAGTAGTATGGCTATAGTATCCACAGATACGCAGTATTTT. It yields the protein CASSMAIVSTDTQYF. Supplemented by reference TRBV19 and TRBJ2-3, the full variable domain reads DGGITQSPKYLFRKEGQNVTLSCEQNLNHDAMYWYRQDPGQGLRLIYYSQIVNDFQKGDIAEGYSVSREKKESFPLTVTSAQKNPTAFYLCASSMAIVSTDTQYFGPGTRLTVL.

This chain uses TRBV14 with TRBJ2-7; D is unclear. V was shortened by 1 base and J by 3 bases, with 4 bases between the two germline ends. The CDR3 is made up of 12 amino acids. Germline CDR1 reads SGHDN; CDR2 reads FVKESK. DNA of the CDR3: TGTGCCAGCAGCCAAGTACACTACGAGCAGTACTTC. Its translation: CASSQVHYEQYF. Looking up the rest from reference TRBV14 and TRBJ2-7 gives the full variable domain: EAGVTQFPSHSVIEKGQTVTLRCDPISGHDNLYWYRRVMGKEIKFLLHFVKESKQDESGMPNNRFLAERTGGTYSTLKVQPAELEDSGVYFCASSQVHYEQYFGPGTRLTVT.

The rearrangement uses TRBV7-9 and TRBJ2-7; TRBD2 is a possible D gene (6 bases). The V end was cut by 10 bases, the J end by 6 bases, with 22 bases between. CDR3 length equals 14 residues. Germline assignment: CDR1 SEHNR and CDR2 FQNEAQ (reference sequence). The CDR3 DNA reads TGTGCCACAATGACCGGGCCTGGGGGAGGCGAGCAGTACTTC. Translation gives CATMTGPGGGEQYF. The entire variable domain, with the rest obtained from reference TRBV7-9 and TRBJ2-7, is as follows: DTGVSQNPRHKITKRGQNVTFRCDPISEHNRLYWYRQTLGQGPEFLTYFQNEAQLEKSRLLSDRFSAERPKGSFSTLEIQRTEQGDSAMYLCATMTGPGGGEQYFGPGTRLTVT.

The V and J genes are TRBV6-2 or TRBV6-3 and TRBJ2-1, with 9 bases fitting TRBD2. This CDR3 has 16 amino acids. CDR1 MNHEY and CDR2 SVGEGT come from the germline V gene. Trimming cost V 6 bases and J 6 bases; bases outside gene matches: 12. The CDR3 is CASSSDMGGGVNEQFF. In nucleotides, the CDR3 is TGTGCCAGCAGCTCAGACATGGGCGGGGGGGTCAATGAGCAGTTCTTC.

The gene calls are TRBV10-2 and TRBJ2-1; TRBD1 or TRBD2 may be the D gene (5 bases each). From germline, CDR1 is WSHSY and CDR2 SAAADI. The V and J ends lost 5 bases and 4 bases respectively, with 15 bases between them. There are 15 residues in the CDR3. The CDR3 region has the DNA TGCGCCAGCAGTCCTCCGGGACGGGTATACAATGAGCAGTTCTTC. This encodes CASSPPGRVYNEQFF.

The chain is built from TRBV7-2 and TRBJ1-5; D gene unclear. This CDR3 has 12 residues. Trimming stripped 3 bases from V and 8 bases from J, with 8 bases between. Germline V lookup: CDR1 SGHTA, CDR2 FQGNSA. The CDR3 DNA sequence: TGTGCCAGCAGCTTGTCGCTTGAGCCCCAGCATTTT. As protein: CASSLSLEPQHF.